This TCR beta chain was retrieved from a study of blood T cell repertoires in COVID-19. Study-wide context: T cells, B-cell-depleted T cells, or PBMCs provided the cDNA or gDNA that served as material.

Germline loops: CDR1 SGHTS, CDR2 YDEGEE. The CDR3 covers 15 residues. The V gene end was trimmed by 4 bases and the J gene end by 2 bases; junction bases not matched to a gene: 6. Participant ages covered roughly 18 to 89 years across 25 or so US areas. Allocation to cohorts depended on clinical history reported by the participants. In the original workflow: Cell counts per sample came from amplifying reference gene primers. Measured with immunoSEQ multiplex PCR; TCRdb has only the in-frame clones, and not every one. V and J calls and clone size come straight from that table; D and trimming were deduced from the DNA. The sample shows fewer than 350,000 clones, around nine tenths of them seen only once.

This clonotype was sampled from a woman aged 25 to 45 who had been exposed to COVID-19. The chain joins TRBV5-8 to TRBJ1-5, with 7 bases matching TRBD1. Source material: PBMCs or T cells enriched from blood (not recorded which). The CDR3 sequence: CASSLRGQGNQPQHF. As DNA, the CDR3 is TGTGCCAGCAGCCTTAGAGGACAGGGCAATCAGCCCCAGCATTTT.